This TCR beta chain comes out of a study of cytomegalovirus exposure and HLA in healthy donors. Study results and caveats: The authors later found most CMV-associated TCR beta chains appeared HLA-restricted. Compared with the roughly 700-donor mean, an Asian-associated ancestry cluster reportedly had fewer N-insertions, according to a later analysis.

Per germline, CDR1 WSHSY and CDR2 SAAADI. The CDR3 length equals 11 residues, ends included. In the case of this clone: What it recognizes is unknown. The conserved phenylalanine or tryptophan is not found at the CDR3 terminus, so this likely reflects a read error. It is unclear where the CDR3 begins or ends on the DNA, so no DNA is shown, and the CDR3 is as TCRdb lists it.

13 Jbeta primers and 60 Vbeta primers were used for the PCR. In the authors' workflow: In a later analysis, of tens of millions of unique beta chains, around 11 million appeared in at least two donors. TCRdb's copy holds only in-frame clones and misses some; the assay was immunoSEQ multiplex PCR. Clone size and V and J calls were adopted from that table, with D and trimming inferred from the DNA. The sample lists approximately 100,000 clones, less than 70% occurring once. V gene TRBV10-2 combines with J gene TRBJ2-7; the D call in the table, TRBD2, was not verified against the DNA. The source material was PBMCs. The receptor comes from a woman between 65 and 79 years old in good health and CMV-seropositive. CDR3 region: CASSGLADQAL.